The 28 T cell receptor beta chains in this list originate from one sample, sequenced in a study of T cell repertoires in cytomegalovirus infection. Via MiXCR, TCRdb re-called the reads, giving one row per CDR3 protein. This sample carries approximately 74,000 distinct CDR3 sequences, 40% of them seen once, and the ten largest clones take approximately 95%. These receptors' antigens are unknown. The source material was CD8+ T cells from cultured PBMCs, sampled from culture after CMV antigen stimulation. These receptors all stem from a human donor in good health (CMV status not recorded). Some clones in this sample may be carry-over from other donors' samples.

The chain carries TRBV4-1 and TRBJ1-1; D remains ambiguous. The CDR3 contains 16 residues. V was shortened by 3 bases and J by 3 bases, with 17 bases between the two germline ends. Per germline, CDR1 MGHRA and CDR2 YSYEKL. The chain's CDR3 is CASSHEHGERDTEAFF. CDR3 DNA sequence: TGCGCCAGCAGCCATGAGCATGGGGAGCGGGACACTGAAGCTTTCTTT.

This clonotype was recorded a few times. The CDR3 loop is CASSQGTGTGYTF. The CDR3 DNA sequence: TGTGCCAGCAGCCAAGGGACAGGGACTGGCTACACCTTC. This chain uses TRBV11-2 with TRBJ1-2; 9 positions agree with TRBD1. Trimming removed 5 bases from V and 7 bases from J; junction bases left unmatched: 5. Germline assignment: CDR1 SGHAT and CDR2 FQNNGV. The CDR3 is 13 amino acids.

The CDR3 reads CASSLNSPSSYEQYF. The DNA of the CDR3 is TGTGCCAGCAGCTTAAACAGCCCGAGCTCCTACGAGCAGTACTTC. The chain combines TRBV7-9 with TRBJ2-7; D unresolved. V lost 2 bases, J lost 0 bases, and 11 bases lay in between. Germline-derived CDR1 and CDR2 are SEHNR and FQNEAQ (reference sequence). The CDR3 extends over 15 amino acids.

This clonotype was counted only a few times. The V call is TRBV27, the J call TRBJ1-6; no clear D gene. This CDR3 region has 14 residues. Trimming left V 5 bases short and J 7 bases short, with 12 bases between. CDR1 and CDR2 from the germline V gene are MNHEY and SMNVEV (reference sequence). CDR3 in DNA: TGTGCCAGCAGTCCTATTGCCTTCAATTCACCCCTCCACTTT. It specifies CASSPIAFNSPLHF.

This clonotype has a handful of counts. J is TRBJ1-1 and V is TRBV6-1, with unresolved D. The germline V gene encodes CDR1 MNHNS and CDR2 SASEGT. V was cut by 5 bases and J by 1 base, with 5 bases left in between. The CDR3 extends over 12 amino acids. CDR3 nucleotides: TGTGCCAGCAGTCGACAGAACACTGAAGCTTTCTTT. The encoded protein is CASSRQNTEAFF.

The chain carries TRBV4-3 and TRBJ1-4, with TRBD1 matching over 8 bases. The CDR3 has 18 amino acids. Germline trimming cut 1 base from V and 6 bases from J; bases unmatched to any gene: 13. Germline CDR1 LGHNA, CDR2 YSLEER. The CDR3 loop is CASSQARTGLLGDEKLFF. DNA for the CDR3: TGCGCCAGCAGCCAAGCGCGGACAGGGTTGTTGGGAGATGAAAAACTGTTTTTT.

Here the CDR3 DNA reads TGCAGTGCTAGAGATCGGTCAGAGGTCAGTTACAATGAGCAGTTCTTC. Protein sequence: CSARDRSEVSYNEQFF. The chain has TRBV20-1 and TRBJ2-1; no firm D call. V lost 0 bases, J lost 4 bases, and 16 bases lay in between. From germline, CDR1 is DFQATT and CDR2 SNEGSKA (reference sequence). The CDR3 is 16 residues long.

The chain is built from TRBV6-5 and TRBJ2-5; TRBD1 or TRBD2 may be the D gene (6 bases each). CDR1 and CDR2 from the germline V gene are MNHEY and SVGAGI. V lost 2 bases to trimming and J lost 3 bases, with 10 bases between them. This CDR3 comprises 14 residues. The CDR3 nucleotides are TGTGCCAGCAGTTACGGGGGGCTAAAAGAGACCCAGTACTTC. Protein sequence: CASSYGGLKETQYF.

The chain carries TRBV20-1 and TRBJ1-6; 11 bases are a match to TRBD1. The junction had 10 bases not matched to a gene; V was cut back by 5 bases and J by 7 bases. The CDR3 consists of 16 residues. Germline CDR1 DFQATT, CDR2 SNEGSKA (reference sequence). In nucleotides, the CDR3 is TGCAGTGCTCGGAGATTCGGGACAGGGGGAAATTCACCCCTCCACTTT. Protein: CSARRFGTGGNSPLHF.

This clonotype was found a few times. The chain couples TRBV7-9 to TRBJ2-7; D might be TRBD1 (6 bases). With 2 bases removed from V and 0 bases from J, the gap between germline ends came to 17 bases. Germline V CDR1 and CDR2: SEHNR, FQNEAQ (reference sequence). The CDR3 is 17 residues long. The CDR3 region is CASSLSPGQGSSYEQYF. CDR3 bases: TGTGCCAGCAGCTTATCCCCAGGGCAGGGGAGCTCCTACGAGCAGTACTTC. The full variable domain, in which reference TRBV7-9 and TRBJ2-7 provide the parts outside the CDR3, is DTGVSQNPRHKITKRGQNVTFRCDPISEHNRLYWYRQTLGQGPEFLTYFQNEAQLEKSRLLSDRFSAERPKGSFSTLEIQRTEQGDSAMYLCASSLSPGQGSSYEQYFGPGTRLTVT.

This clonotype occurred a few times. V and J are TRBV5-6 and TRBJ2-7, with 9 bases identical to TRBD1. The CDR3 sequence is 15 residues long. The germline V gene encodes CDR1 SGHDT and CDR2 YYEEEE. V gave up 2 bases and J gave up 0 bases; unmatched junction bases: 3. The CDR3 reads CASSFDRGTSYEQYF. CDR3 DNA sequence: TGTGCCAGCAGCTTTGACAGGGGGACCTCCTACGAGCAGTACTTC.

This chain links TRBV20-1 with TRBJ1-6; TRBD1 agrees at 9 bases. The CDR3 consists of 14 residues. V trimming: 3 bases; J trimming: 12 bases; junction bases outside the gene matches: 9. Germline V gives CDR1 DFQATT, CDR2 SNEGSKA (reference sequence). For the CDR3, the DNA is TGCAGTGCTAGCTCCGGGACAGGGTTAGAACCCCTCCACTTT. Protein product: CSASSGTGLEPLHF.

The CDR3: CASSLTGGNQETQYF. CDR3 sequence (DNA): TGTGCCAGCAGCTTAACGGGGGGAAACCAAGAGACCCAGTACTTC. The chain recombines TRBV7-3 with TRBJ2-5; weak D call: TRBD2 (6 bases). V lost 0 bases and J lost 0, with 8 bases in between. Germline CDR1 reads SGHTA; CDR2 reads FQGTGA. The CDR3 has 15 amino acids.

The rearrangement joins TRBV19 to TRBJ1-2; weak D call: TRBD1 (6 bases). CDR1 and CDR2 (germline): LNHDA, SQIVND (reference sequence). The V and J ends lost 2 bases and 3 bases respectively, with 16 bases between them. The CDR3 runs 16 residues. CDR3 nucleotides: TGTGCCAGTAGTATACTAACAGGGTGGACATACTATGGCTACACCTTC. The encoded protein is CASSILTGWTYYGYTF.

This rearrangement joins TRBV2 to TRBJ2-3, with D possibly TRBD2 on 6 matching bases. CDR1 SNHLY and CDR2 FYNNEI come from the germline V gene. CDR3 length equals 13 residues. V was trimmed by 8 bases and J by 2 bases, leaving 11 bases between them. As DNA, the CDR3 is TGTGCCAGCGAGACTAGTTTCACAGATACGCAGTATTTT. It yields the protein CASETSFTDTQYF.

This clonotype was recorded only once. The chain has TRBV24-1 and TRBJ1-5; D may be TRBD1 (5 bases). The ends were cut back, 10 bases at V and 2 bases at J, with 14 bases in the middle. The CDR3 length is 14 residues. The germline V gene has CDR1 KGHDR and CDR2 SFDVKD. The chain's CDR3 is CATHAGKGNQPQHF. CDR3 nucleotides: TGTGCCACGCACGCAGGGAAGGGCAATCAGCCCCAGCATTTT.

The chain employs TRBV7-3 and TRBJ1-2, with 12 bases lining up with TRBD1. V was pared by 0 bases and J by 6 bases, with 5 bases of the junction left unmatched. The CDR3 is 16 amino acids. CDR1 and CDR2 (germline): SGHTA, FQGTGA. CDR3 sequence (DNA): TGTGCCAGCAGCTTAACGGGGGGACAGGGGGCGGATGGCTACACCTTC. It translates to CASSLTGGQGADGYTF.

The chain couples TRBV5-4 to TRBJ2-3; possibly TRBD1 for D (5 bases). The V gene's germline CDR1 is SGHNT and CDR2 YYREEE (reference sequence). V lost 2 bases to trimming and J lost 4 bases, with 11 bases between them. This CDR3 comprises 14 residues. The CDR3 DNA reads TGTGCCAGCAGCTTCGAAGGGGTCCCAGATACGCAGTATTTT. Protein sequence: CASSFEGVPDTQYF.

This clonotype was seen more than once but under ten times. This rearrangement joins TRBV25-1 to TRBJ2-5; 12 positions agree with TRBD2. CDR1 is MGHDK, CDR2 SYGVNS, per germline. CDR3 size: 16 residues. V gave up 3 bases and J gave up 1 base; unmatched junction bases: 3. The DNA for the CDR3 is TGTGCCAGCAGTGAGACTAGCGGGGGAACCCAAGAGACCCAGTACTTC. Its translation: CASSETSGGTQETQYF. The full variable domain, in which reference TRBV25-1 and TRBJ2-5 provide the parts outside the CDR3, is EADIYQTPRYLVIGTGKKITLECSQTMGHDKMYWYQQDPGMELHLIHYSYGVNSTEKGDLSSESTVSRIRTEHFPLTLESARPSHTSQYLCASSETSGGTQETQYFGPGTRLLVL.

This rearrangement joins TRBV27 to TRBJ2-1, with TRBD2 as a possible D gene (6 bases). This CDR3 has 14 residues. Deletions cut 8 bases from V and 1 base from J, with 12 bases between. Germline V gene data show CDR1 as MNHEY and CDR2 as SMNVEV (reference sequence). The CDR3 protein is CASRPRESYNEQFF. The CDR3 nucleotides are TGTGCCAGCCGTCCGCGGGAATCCTACAATGAGCAGTTCTTC.

The chain combines TRBV2 with TRBJ1-6, with D hard to call. Germline-derived CDR1 and CDR2 are SNHLY and FYNNEI. Trimming removed 10 bases at V and 4 bases at J, with 14 bases between. The CDR3 has 14 amino acids. As DNA, the CDR3 is TGTGCCACCGGCGGAAGGGTGTATAATTCACCCCTCCACTTT. This translates into CATGGRVYNSPLHF.

The chain is built from TRBV20-1 and TRBJ1-5, with D tentatively TRBD1 (6 bases). The ends were cut back, 5 bases at V and 6 bases at J, with 17 bases in the middle. The CDR3 sequence is 14 residues long. Per germline, CDR1 DFQATT and CDR2 SNEGSKA (reference sequence). The CDR3 protein is CSAGDRRGGQPQHF. In DNA form, the CDR3 reads TGCAGTGCTGGCGACAGGCGTGGGGGTCAGCCCCAGCATTTT.

This clonotype was observed a handful of times. The genes are TRBV2 and TRBJ2-3; 9 positions agree with TRBD2. This CDR3 comprises 16 residues. Per the germline V gene, CDR1 is SNHLY and CDR2 is FYNNEI. After removal of 8 bases from V and 4 bases from J, the junction contained 13 bases not matched to a gene. The DNA for the CDR3 is TGTGCCAGCTCCTCCGCCGGCGGGGGGGCCGCAGATACGCAGTATTTT. Translating gives CASSSAGGGAADTQYF.

Worth noting for this clonotype: One end of the junction fails to match germline, which may point to a read error. The chain couples TRBV27 to TRBJ2-3, with 9 bases lining up with TRBD2. From germline, CDR1 is MNHEY and CDR2 SMNVEV (reference sequence). The CDR3 contains 18 residues. The CDR3 bases are TGTGCCAGCACCCCCAGGCTAGCGGGGCTCTTACCCACAAATACGCAGTATTTT. Protein: CASTPRLAGLLPTNTQYF.

This clonotype was detected a few times. The chain carries TRBV7-2 and TRBJ1-1, with D tentatively TRBD1 (6 bases). V was pared by 2 bases and J by 2 bases, with 15 bases between. Germline V gene sequence: CDR1 SGHTA, CDR2 FQGNSA. There are 16 residues in the CDR3. CDR3 sequence: CASSLRLDSLNTEAFF. CDR3 bases: TGTGCCAGCAGCTTAAGATTGGACAGCCTTAACACTGAAGCTTTCTTT.

CDR3 loop: CASSQELAGGYTDTQYF. The CDR3, as DNA: TGCGCCAGCAGCCAAGAGCTAGCGGGGGGTTACACAGATACGCAGTATTTT. The chain recombines TRBV4-1 with TRBJ2-3, with 11 positions matching TRBD2. The V gene end was trimmed by 0 bases and the J gene end by 2 bases; junction bases not matched to a gene: 4. Germline V lookup: CDR1 MGHRA, CDR2 YSYEKL. This CDR3 comprises 17 residues.

The chain links TRBV7-8 to TRBJ2-3; D is ambiguous. Trimming pared 4 bases from V and 2 bases from J, leaving 10 bases between. CDR3 length: 14 residues. The germline CDR1 and CDR2 sequences are SGHVS and FQNEAQ. The CDR3 bases are TGTGCCAGCAGCTCCACCGATACCACAGATACGCAGTATTTT. Amino acid sequence: CASSSTDTTDTQYF.

This clonotype was seen repeatedly, ten times or more. The gene calls are TRBV7-2 and TRBJ2-2; 9 positions agree with TRBD1. Trimming took 10 bases from V and 8 from J; bases not matched to a gene: 8. The CDR3 runs 13 residues. Looked up from germline, CDR1 is SGHTA and CDR2 is FQGNSA. The CDR3 DNA is TGTGCCATCGGACAGGGGTTAATAGGGGAGCTGTTTTTT. This sequence encodes CAIGQGLIGELFF.